This is a list of T cell receptor beta chains from one sample in a study of graft-versus-host responses after intestinal transplantation. TCRdb keeps only in-frame clones here, not all; method: immunoSEQ multiplex PCR. The profile shows approximately 9,500 clones, 80% to 95% of them singletons. The starting material was PBMCs, obtained around 44 days after intestinal transplantation. All receptors derive from a human patient who received an intestinal transplant, so some T cells may come from the graft donor. CDR3s include the opening cysteine and the closing phenylalanine or tryptophan. The order of the fields is J gene, clone size, V gene, D gene, CDR3 DNA, CDR3 protein. A D gene is named only where the DNA matches it firmly. Size values are once, few and many counts, or a class for expanded clones, and some rows have none.

J gene: TRBJ1-1
clone size: once
V gene: TRBV6-6
D gene: .
CDR3 DNA: TGTGCCAGCAGCAGAGCCTCCCCTGAAGCTTTCTTT
CDR3 protein: CASSRASPEAFF

J gene: TRBJ2-1
clone size: .
V gene: TRBV5-8
D gene: .
CDR3 DNA: TGTGCCAGCAGCTTGGGGGGCTCCCTGGATGAGCAGTTCTTC
CDR3 protein: CASSLGGSLDEQFF

J gene: TRBJ1-2
clone size: once
V gene: TRBV29-1
D gene: TRBD1
CDR3 DNA: TGCAGCGTTCTGACCCCGAGGACAGGGGTTTATGGCTACACCTTC
CDR3 protein: CSVLTPRTGVYGYTF

J gene: TRBJ2-3
clone size: .
V gene: TRBV6-4
D gene: TRBD2
CDR3 DNA: TGTGCCGGGCCGGGGGGACTAGCGGCCCCTAGCACAGATACGCAGTATTTT
CDR3 protein: CAGPGGLAAPSTDTQYF

J gene: TRBJ2-7
clone size: .
V gene: TRBV19
D gene: .
CDR3 DNA: TGTGCCACCGCTGGGAACTCCTACGAGCGGTACTTC
CDR3 protein: CATAGNSYERYF

J gene: TRBJ1-1
clone size: .
V gene: TRBV9
D gene: .
CDR3 DNA: TGTGCCAGCAGCCAGGGGTCAGGTGAAGCTTTCTTT
CDR3 protein: CASSQGSGEAFF

J gene: TRBJ2-1
clone size: once
V gene: TRBV19
D gene: .
CDR3 DNA: TGTGCCAGTAGTATATTGGGGCTCGCGGGGAACTACAATGAGCAGTTCTTC
CDR3 protein: CASSILGLAGNYNEQFF

J gene: TRBJ2-7
clone size: .
V gene: TRBV5-1
D gene: TRBD1
CDR3 DNA: TGCGCCAGCAGCCCACAGGGGCCTAGCGAGCAGTACTTC
CDR3 protein: CASSPQGPSEQYF

J gene: TRBJ1-1
clone size: large
V gene: TRBV5-6
D gene: .
CDR3 DNA: TGTGCCAGCAGCTTGGAGGCTGCTGCACCTGAAGCTTTCTTT
CDR3 protein: CASSLEAAAPEAFF

J gene: TRBJ1-5
clone size: .
V gene: TRBV7-3
D gene: .
CDR3 DNA: TGTGCCAGCAGCCCACTCAATCAGCCCCAGCATTTT
CDR3 protein: CASSPLNQPQHF

J gene: TRBJ2-7
clone size: .
V gene: TRBV21-1
D gene: .
CDR3 DNA: TGTGCCAGCAGCAAAGTCCTAGCGGGGGGTCCGCCCCCCTACGAGCAGTACTTC
CDR3 protein: CASSKVLAGGPPPYEQYF

J gene: TRBJ1-5
clone size: .
V gene: TRBV19
D gene: .
CDR3 DNA: TGTGCCAGCGAGAGTTGGGCTCAGCCCCAGCATTTT
CDR3 protein: CASESWAQPQHF

J gene: TRBJ1-3
clone size: once
V gene: TRBV6-6
D gene: .
CDR3 DNA: TGTGCCAGCTACGAACGGCTCTCTGGAAACACCATATATTTT
CDR3 protein: CASYERLSGNTIYF

J gene: TRBJ2-1
clone size: .
V gene: TRBV6-5
D gene: .
CDR3 DNA: TGTGCCAGCAGCGCCCCCCATCTAGCGCCTGAGCAGTTCTTC
CDR3 protein: CASSAPHLAPEQFF

J gene: TRBJ2-1
clone size: .
V gene: TRBV4-1
D gene: .
CDR3 DNA: TGCGCCAGCAGCCAAACCAAACAGGGATCTTACTTAGACTACAATGAGCAGTTCTTC
CDR3 protein: CASSQTKQGSYLDYNEQFF

J gene: TRBJ2-7
clone size: .
V gene: TRBV7-3
D gene: .
CDR3 DNA: TGTGCCAGCAGCCCCAGGGAAAACTCCTACGAGCAGTACTTC
CDR3 protein: CASSPRENSYEQYF

J gene: TRBJ2-5
clone size: .
V gene: TRBV6-4
D gene: TRBD2
CDR3 DNA: TGTGCCAGCAGACCCTCGAAGCGGGGGGGCCGGGAGACCCAGTACTTC
CDR3 protein: CASRPSKRGGRETQYF

J gene: TRBJ2-7
clone size: .
V gene: TRBV6-5
D gene: .
CDR3 DNA: TGTGCCAGCAGTTTAGGGGGCGAGCAGTACTTC
CDR3 protein: CASSLGGEQYF

J gene: TRBJ1-2
clone size: .
V gene: TRBV12-5
D gene: .
CDR3 DNA: TGTGCTAGTGGTTTGGGACCCCTGGGGGGCTACACCTTC
CDR3 protein: CASGLGPLGGYTF

J gene: TRBJ2-7
clone size: .
V gene: TRBV27
D gene: TRBD1
CDR3 DNA: TGTGCCAGCAGCAGGGACAGATCCTACGAGCAGTACTTC
CDR3 protein: CASSRDRSYEQYF

J gene: TRBJ2-7
clone size: .
V gene: TRBV2
D gene: TRBD1
CDR3 DNA: TGTGCCAGCAGGGGACAGGGGCGAAGTCCAATAGCAGAGCAGTACTTC
CDR3 protein: CASRGQGRSPIAEQYF

J gene: TRBJ1-1
clone size: .
V gene: TRBV4-2
D gene: .
CDR3 DNA: TGTGCCAGCAGCCAAGACTCCGCGGGCACTGAAGCTTTCTTT
CDR3 protein: CASSQDSAGTEAFF

J gene: TRBJ2-1
clone size: .
V gene: TRBV5-1
D gene: .
CDR3 DNA: TGCGCCAGCAGCTTAGGGGGGCCGGGAGTTCTCAATGAGCAGTTCTTC
CDR3 protein: CASSLGGPGVLNEQFF

J gene: TRBJ2-5
clone size: .
V gene: TRBV7-6
D gene: .
CDR3 DNA: TGTGCCAGCAGCTTCAGGGTGGTGGAGGGGACCCAGTACTTC
CDR3 protein: CASSFRVVEGTQYF

J gene: TRBJ2-6
clone size: .
V gene: TRBV7-9
D gene: .
CDR3 DNA: TGTGCCAGCAGCCCCCGGACGGCCCCCTCTGGGGCCAACGTCCTGACTTTC
CDR3 protein: CASSPRTAPSGANVLTF

J gene: TRBJ2-1
clone size: few
V gene: TRBV29-1
D gene: TRBD2
CDR3 DNA: TGCAGCGTTGAGGGTAGCGGGGTCTACAATGAGCAGTTCTTC
CDR3 protein: CSVEGSGVYNEQFF

J gene: TRBJ2-1
clone size: .
V gene: TRBV29-1
D gene: .
CDR3 DNA: TGCAGCGTGGGCCGGGACACCCAAAAGGGAAATGAGCAGTTCTTC
CDR3 protein: CSVGRDTQKGNEQFF

J gene: TRBJ2-7
clone size: .
V gene: TRBV6-1
D gene: .
CDR3 DNA: TGTGCCAGCAGTGAAGGGGGGGGCCCTGGGCAGTACTTC
CDR3 protein: CASSEGGGPGQYF

J gene: TRBJ1-1
clone size: .
V gene: TRBV4-1
D gene: .
CDR3 DNA: TGCGCCAGCAGCCAAGATGGGGGCACTGAAGCTTTCTTT
CDR3 protein: CASSQDGGTEAFF

J gene: TRBJ1-6
clone size: .
V gene: TRBV5-1
D gene: TRBD1
CDR3 DNA: TGCGCCAGCAGCTTGGAGGCAGGGGGGGGTTCACCCCTCCACTTT
CDR3 protein: CASSLEAGGGSPLHF

J gene: TRBJ1-1
clone size: .
V gene: TRBV27
D gene: .
CDR3 DNA: TGTGCCAGCAGTTTATTGGGGAGGGGGTTCATGAACACTGAAGCTTTCTTT
CDR3 protein: CASSLLGRGFMNTEAFF

J gene: TRBJ2-3
clone size: .
V gene: TRBV9
D gene: .
CDR3 DNA: TGTGCCAGCAGCCCGAGGCCAGGCCCCACAGATACGCAGTATTTT
CDR3 protein: CASSPRPGPTDTQYF

J gene: TRBJ2-5
clone size: .
V gene: TRBV7-9
D gene: .
CDR3 DNA: TGTGCCAGCAGCTTAGCCGGGGGACAGGAGACCCAGTACTTC
CDR3 protein: CASSLAGGQETQYF

J gene: TRBJ1-2
clone size: .
V gene: TRBV6-1
D gene: .
CDR3 DNA: TGTGCCAGCAGTGAGTGGGACTATGGCTACACCTTC
CDR3 protein: CASSEWDYGYTF

J gene: TRBJ2-5
clone size: .
V gene: TRBV7-3
D gene: .
CDR3 DNA: TGTGCCAGCAGCCCGATCGGACGGTTAGAGACCCAGTACTTC
CDR3 protein: CASSPIGRLETQYF

J gene: TRBJ1-1
clone size: once
V gene: TRBV5-1
D gene: .
CDR3 DNA: TGCGCCAGCAGCTTGGAGGAAAACAGCCGACAGGAAGCTTTCTTT
CDR3 protein: CASSLEENSRQEAFF

J gene: TRBJ2-1
clone size: .
V gene: TRBV9
D gene: TRBD2
CDR3 DNA: TGTGCCAGCAGCGCCCCTAGCGGGGGGGCCTTGAATGAGCAGTTCTTC
CDR3 protein: CASSAPSGGALNEQFF

J gene: TRBJ2-1
clone size: .
V gene: TRBV9
D gene: TRBD2
CDR3 DNA: TGTGCCAGCAGCGACGGACTAGCGGGGCCCTCCTACAATGAGCAGTTCTTC
CDR3 protein: CASSDGLAGPSYNEQFF

J gene: TRBJ2-7
clone size: .
V gene: TRBV29-1
D gene: TRBD1
CDR3 DNA: TGCAGCGCGGAGACAGGGGCTGCCGAGCAGTACTTC
CDR3 protein: CSAETGAAEQYF

J gene: TRBJ2-3
clone size: .
V gene: TRBV11-2
D gene: .
CDR3 DNA: TGTGCCAGCAGCTTATCGGCCGGTGCGGGGACAGATACGCAGTATTTT
CDR3 protein: CASSLSAGAGTDTQYF

J gene: TRBJ1-4
clone size: .
V gene: TRBV4-1
D gene: .
CDR3 DNA: TGCGCCAGCAGCCAAGAAGTAATGGGGCCAGGGCGTCACGAGAAACTGTTTTTT
CDR3 protein: CASSQEVMGPGRHEKLFF

J gene: TRBJ1-6
clone size: .
V gene: TRBV9
D gene: .
CDR3 DNA: TGTGCCAGCAGCGTAGGAGGGTTTGATCGGTCACCCCTCCACTTT
CDR3 protein: CASSVGGFDRSPLHF

J gene: TRBJ2-7
clone size: .
V gene: TRBV18
D gene: TRBD1
CDR3 DNA: TGTGCCAGCTCACCGACAGGGGAGACCTACGAGCAGTACTTC
CDR3 protein: CASSPTGETYEQYF

J gene: TRBJ1-3
clone size: .
V gene: TRBV10-3
D gene: TRBD1
CDR3 DNA: TGTGCCATCAGTGCCGGGACAGGGGGAAACACCATATATTTT
CDR3 protein: CAISAGTGGNTIYF

J gene: TRBJ1-5
clone size: .
V gene: TRBV10-3
D gene: TRBD1
CDR3 DNA: TGTGCCATCAGTGACCCCGGACAGGGGTTGAATCAGCCCCAGCATTTT
CDR3 protein: CAISDPGQGLNQPQHF

J gene: TRBJ2-5
clone size: .
V gene: TRBV2
D gene: TRBD2
CDR3 DNA: TGTGCCAGCAGTGACGGACTAGCGACCCAAGAGACCCAGTACTTC
CDR3 protein: CASSDGLATQETQYF

J gene: TRBJ2-7
clone size: .
V gene: TRBV11-2
D gene: .
CDR3 DNA: TGTGCCAGCAGCTTACCACCCGCGTACTACGAGCAGTACTTC
CDR3 protein: CASSLPPAYYEQYF

J gene: TRBJ1-2
clone size: .
V gene: TRBV19
D gene: .
CDR3 DNA: TGTGCCAGTAGTACCCTTGGGACCTATGGCTACACCTTC
CDR3 protein: CASSTLGTYGYTF

J gene: TRBJ2-3
clone size: .
V gene: TRBV27
D gene: TRBD1
CDR3 DNA: TGTGCCAGCAGTTTATTTGGGACAGGGGGGGATACGCAGTATTTT
CDR3 protein: CASSLFGTGGDTQYF

J gene: TRBJ1-2
clone size: .
V gene: TRBV5-4
D gene: .
CDR3 DNA: TGTGCCAGCAGCTTGGCTACTGGGCAGGTGGTCTATGGCTACACCTTC
CDR3 protein: CASSLATGQVVYGYTF

J gene: TRBJ2-3
clone size: .
V gene: TRBV6-5
D gene: .
CDR3 DNA: TGTGCCAGCTGGGGATCAGATACGCAGTATTTT
CDR3 protein: CASWGSDTQYF

J gene: TRBJ1-5
clone size: .
V gene: TRBV12-5
D gene: .
CDR3 DNA: TGTGCTAGTGGTTTGGTAGTCGGGGGGGCGAATCAGCCCCAGCATTTT
CDR3 protein: CASGLVVGGANQPQHF

J gene: TRBJ1-1
clone size: .
V gene: TRBV5-5
D gene: .
CDR3 DNA: TGTGCCAGCAGCTTGGGCGAAGCTTTCTTT
CDR3 protein: CASSLGEAFF

J gene: TRBJ1-3
clone size: once
V gene: TRBV5-6
D gene: .
CDR3 DNA: TGTGCCAGCAGCTTAGAGGGGGGGGCGTTTGGAAACACCATATATTTT
CDR3 protein: CASSLEGGAFGNTIYF

J gene: TRBJ2-5
clone size: .
V gene: TRBV7-2
D gene: .
CDR3 DNA: TGTGCCAGCAGCCCACTCTCCGTTTTTCTCCGGCTCGATAGTGAGACCCAGTACTTC
CDR3 protein: CASSPLSVFLRLDSETQYF

J gene: TRBJ1-1
clone size: .
V gene: TRBV6-1
D gene: .
CDR3 DNA: TGTGCCAGCACCCGCGGGACTGAAGCTTTCTTT
CDR3 protein: CASTRGTEAFF

J gene: TRBJ1-6
clone size: .
V gene: TRBV18
D gene: .
CDR3 DNA: TGTGCCAGCTCACCAGGGTGGAATTCACCCCTCCACTTT
CDR3 protein: CASSPGWNSPLHF

J gene: TRBJ2-7
clone size: .
V gene: TRBV4-1
D gene: TRBD1
CDR3 DNA: TGCGCCAGCAGCCAAGATAGTCGCTGGGCAGGGGGTCTTTTCGAGCAGTACTTC
CDR3 protein: CASSQDSRWAGGLFEQYF

J gene: TRBJ1-1
clone size: .
V gene: TRBV15
D gene: .
CDR3 DNA: TGTGCCACCAGCGGGGGGGGAGGGACTGAAGCTTTCTTT
CDR3 protein: CATSGGGGTEAFF

J gene: TRBJ1-6
clone size: .
V gene: TRBV5-1
D gene: .
CDR3 DNA: TGCGCCAGCAGCTCCCGGGACACTTATAATTCACCCCTCCACTTT
CDR3 protein: CASSSRDTYNSPLHF